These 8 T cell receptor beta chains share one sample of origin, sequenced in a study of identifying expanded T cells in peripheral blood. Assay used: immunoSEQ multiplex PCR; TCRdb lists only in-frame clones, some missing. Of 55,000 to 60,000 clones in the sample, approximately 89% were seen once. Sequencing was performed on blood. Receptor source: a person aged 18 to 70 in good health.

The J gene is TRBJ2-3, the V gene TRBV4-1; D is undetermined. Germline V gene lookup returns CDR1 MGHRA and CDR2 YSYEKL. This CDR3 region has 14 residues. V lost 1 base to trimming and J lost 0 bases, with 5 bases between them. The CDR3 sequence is CASSQVESTDTQYF. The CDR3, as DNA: TGCGCCAGCAGCCAAGTAGAAAGCACAGATACGCAGTATTTT.

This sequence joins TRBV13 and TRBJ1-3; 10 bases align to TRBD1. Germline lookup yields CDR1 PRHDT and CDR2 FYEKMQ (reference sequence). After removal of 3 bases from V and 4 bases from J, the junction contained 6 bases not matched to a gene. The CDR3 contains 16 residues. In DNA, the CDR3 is TGTGCCAGCAGCTTGGGACAGGGGCGACTGGGAAACACCATATATTTT. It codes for CASSLGQGRLGNTIYF. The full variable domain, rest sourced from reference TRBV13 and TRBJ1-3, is AAGVIQSPRHLIKEKRETATLKCYPIPRHDTVYWYQQGPGQDPQFLISFYEKMQSDKGSIPDRFSAQQFSDYHSELNMSSLELGDSALYFCASSLGQGRLGNTIYFGEGSWLTVV.

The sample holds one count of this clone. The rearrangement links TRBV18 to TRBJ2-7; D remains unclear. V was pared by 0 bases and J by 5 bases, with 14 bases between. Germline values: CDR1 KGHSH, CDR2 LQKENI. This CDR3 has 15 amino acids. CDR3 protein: CASSPPYPGTDEQYF. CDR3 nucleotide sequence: TGTGCCAGCTCACCACCGTATCCGGGTACCGACGAGCAGTACTTC.

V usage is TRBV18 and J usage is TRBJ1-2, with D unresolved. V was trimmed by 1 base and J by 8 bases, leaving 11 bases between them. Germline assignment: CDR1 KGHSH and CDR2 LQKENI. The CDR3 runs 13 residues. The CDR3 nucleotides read TGTGCCAGCTCACCACAGGATTCTAGCGGCTACACCTTC. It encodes CASSPQDSSGYTF.

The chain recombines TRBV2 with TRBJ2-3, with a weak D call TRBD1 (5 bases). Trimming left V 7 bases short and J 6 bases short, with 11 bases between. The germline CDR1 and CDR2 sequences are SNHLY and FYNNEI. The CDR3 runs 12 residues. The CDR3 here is CASKGFLDTQYF. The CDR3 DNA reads TGTGCCAGCAAGGGGTTTCTGGATACGCAGTATTTT.

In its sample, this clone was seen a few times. The CDR3 DNA follows: TGTGCCAGCAGCTTAGTGCAGGGATTTGGGAACTATGGCTACACCTTC. Amino acids: CASSLVQGFGNYGYTF. This chain links TRBV11-2 with TRBJ1-2, with D maybe TRBD1 (5 bases). CDR3 length equals 16 residues. Germline V lookup: CDR1 SGHAT, CDR2 FQNNGV. Trimming stripped 1 base from V and 2 bases from J, with 14 bases between.

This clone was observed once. The DNA of the CDR3 is TGTGCCAGCAGCCTTTACACGATTTCGGGAGAGCAGTACTTC. Its translation is CASSLYTISGEQYF. The chain combines TRBV5-6 with TRBJ2-7; TRBD2 is a possible D gene (5 bases). Trimming removed 4 bases from V and 7 bases from J, with 18 bases in between. This CDR3 spans 14 amino acids. Germline loops: CDR1 SGHDT, CDR2 YYEEEE.

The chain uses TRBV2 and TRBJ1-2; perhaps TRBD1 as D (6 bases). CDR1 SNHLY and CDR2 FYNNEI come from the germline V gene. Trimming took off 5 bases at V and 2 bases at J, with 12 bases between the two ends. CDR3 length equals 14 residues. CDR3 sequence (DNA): TGTGCCAGCAGTCCCACTGGACAGAACTATGGCTACACCTTC. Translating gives CASSPTGQNYGYTF.